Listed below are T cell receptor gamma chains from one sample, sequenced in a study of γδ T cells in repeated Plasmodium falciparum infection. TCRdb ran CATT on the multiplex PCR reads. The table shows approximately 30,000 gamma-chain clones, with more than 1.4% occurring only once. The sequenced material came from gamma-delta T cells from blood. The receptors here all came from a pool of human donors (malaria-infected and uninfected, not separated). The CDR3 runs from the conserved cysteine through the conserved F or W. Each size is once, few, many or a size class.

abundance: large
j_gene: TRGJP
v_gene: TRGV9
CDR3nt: TGTGCCTTGTGGGAGGAAGAGTTGGGCAAAAAAATCAAGGTATTT
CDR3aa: CALWEEELGKKIKVF

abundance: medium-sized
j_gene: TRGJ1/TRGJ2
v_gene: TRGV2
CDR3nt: TGTGCCACCTGGGACGGGCCTGGTTATTATAAGAAACTCTTT
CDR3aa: CATWDGPGYYKKLF

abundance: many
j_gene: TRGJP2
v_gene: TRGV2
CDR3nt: TGTGCCACCTGGGACGGGTATAGTAGTGATTGGATCAAGACGTTT
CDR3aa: CATWDGYSSDWIKTF

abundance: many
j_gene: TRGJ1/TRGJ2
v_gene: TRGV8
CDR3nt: TGTGCCACCTGGGATCGGAAACTCTTT
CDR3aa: CATWDRKLF

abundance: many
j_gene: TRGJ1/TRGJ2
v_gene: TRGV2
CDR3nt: TGTGCCACCTGGGACGGGCTGTATTATTATAAGAAACTCTTT
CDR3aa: CATWDGLYYYKKLF

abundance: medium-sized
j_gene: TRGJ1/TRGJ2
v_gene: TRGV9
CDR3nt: TGTGCCTTGTGGGGGTATTATAAGAAACTCTTT
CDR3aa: CALWGYYKKLF

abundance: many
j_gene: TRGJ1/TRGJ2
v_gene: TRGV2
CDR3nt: TGTGCCACCTGGGACAAGTATAAGAAACTCTTT
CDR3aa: CATWDKYKKLF

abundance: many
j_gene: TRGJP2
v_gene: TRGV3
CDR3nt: TGTGCCACCTGGGCTAGCCAAAGTAGTGATTGGATCAAGACGTTT
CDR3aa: CATWASQSSDWIKTF

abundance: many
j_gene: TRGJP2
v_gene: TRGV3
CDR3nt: TGTGCCACCTGGGACAGATATAGTAGTGATTGGATCAAGACGTTT
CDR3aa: CATWDRYSSDWIKTF

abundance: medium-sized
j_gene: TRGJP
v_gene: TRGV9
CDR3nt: TGTGCCTTGTGGGACCCTTGGGAGTTGGGCAAAAAAATCAAGGTATTT
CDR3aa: CALWDPWELGKKIKVF

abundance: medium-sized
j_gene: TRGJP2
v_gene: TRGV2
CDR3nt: TGTGCCACCTGGGACGCCCCAGCGGGCGGTGATTGGATCAAGACGTTT
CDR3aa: CATWDAPAGGDWIKTF

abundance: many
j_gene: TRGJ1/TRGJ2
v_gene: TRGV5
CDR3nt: TGTGCCACCTGGGACAGGGCTCGGAAACTCTTT
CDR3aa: CATWDRARKLF

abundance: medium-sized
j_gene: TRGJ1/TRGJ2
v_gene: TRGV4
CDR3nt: TGTGCCACCTGGGATGTTTATAAGAAACTCTTT
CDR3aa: CATWDVYKKLF

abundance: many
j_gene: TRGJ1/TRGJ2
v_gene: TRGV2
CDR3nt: TGTGCCACCTGGGACGCATCGCACCGTGGGAAACTCTTT
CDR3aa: CATWDASHRGKLF

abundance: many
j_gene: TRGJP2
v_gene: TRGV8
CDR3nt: TGTGCCACCTGGGACGTTAGCAGTGATTGGATCAAGACGTTT
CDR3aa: CATWDVSSDWIKTF

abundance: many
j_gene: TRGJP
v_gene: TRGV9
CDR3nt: TGTGCCTTGTGGGAGGGCGAGGAGTTGGGCAAAAAAATCAAGGTATTT
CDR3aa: CALWEGEELGKKIKVF

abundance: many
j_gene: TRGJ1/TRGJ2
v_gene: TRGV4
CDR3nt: TGTGCCACCTGGGATGGAACCTCCCCAAGTTATTATAAGAAACTCTTT
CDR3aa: CATWDGTSPSYYKKLF

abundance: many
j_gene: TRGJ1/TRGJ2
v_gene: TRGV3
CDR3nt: TGTGCCACCTGGGACAGGCATGGGTGTTATTATAAGAAACTCTTT
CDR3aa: CATWDRHGCYYKKLF

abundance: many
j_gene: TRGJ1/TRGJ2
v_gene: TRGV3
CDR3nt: TGTGCCACCTGGGACATGGGATATTATAAGAAACTCTTT
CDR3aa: CATWDMGYYKKLF

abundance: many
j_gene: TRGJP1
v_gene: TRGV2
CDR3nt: TGTGCCACCTGGGACGGGCGGGCGACCACTGGTTGGTTCAAGATATTT
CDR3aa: CATWDGRATTGWFKIF

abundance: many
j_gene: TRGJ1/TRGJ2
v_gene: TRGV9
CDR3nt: TGTGCCTTGTCCTATAAGAAACTCTTT
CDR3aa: CALSYKKLF

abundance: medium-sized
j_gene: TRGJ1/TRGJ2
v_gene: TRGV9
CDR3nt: TGTGCCTTGTGGGAGCCCATAAAGAAACTCTTT
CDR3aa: CALWEPIKKLF

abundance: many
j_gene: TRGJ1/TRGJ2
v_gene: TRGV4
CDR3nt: TGTGCCACCTGGGATGGAGGATCGGGCTATAAGAAACTCTTT
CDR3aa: CATWDGGSGYKKLF

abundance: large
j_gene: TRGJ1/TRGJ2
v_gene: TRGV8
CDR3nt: TGTGCCACCTGGGATTATTATAAGAAACTCTTT
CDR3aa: CATWDYYKKLF

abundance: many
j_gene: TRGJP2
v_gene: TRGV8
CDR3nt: TGTGCCACACAGAATTGGATCAAGACGTTT
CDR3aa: CATQNWIKTF

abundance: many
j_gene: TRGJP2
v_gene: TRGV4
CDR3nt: TGTGCCACCTGGGATGGGAGAGGTAGTGATTGGATCAAGACGTTT
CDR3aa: CATWDGRGSDWIKTF

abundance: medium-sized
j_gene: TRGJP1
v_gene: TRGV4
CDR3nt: TGTGCCACCTGGGATGGGTGGTTCAAGATATTT
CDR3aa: CATWDGWFKIF

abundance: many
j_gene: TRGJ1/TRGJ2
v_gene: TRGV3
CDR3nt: TGTGCCACCTGGGGCATGAATTATTATAAGAAACTCTTT
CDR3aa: CATWGMNYYKKLF

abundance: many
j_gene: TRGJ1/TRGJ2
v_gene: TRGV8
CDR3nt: TGTGCCACCTGGGATCTGTCTTATTATAAGAAACTCTTT
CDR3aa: CATWDLSYYKKLF

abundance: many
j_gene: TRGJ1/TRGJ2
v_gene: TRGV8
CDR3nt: TGTGCCACCTGGGATAGATCCCCCTATTATTATAAGAAACTCTTT
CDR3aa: CATWDRSPYYYKKLF

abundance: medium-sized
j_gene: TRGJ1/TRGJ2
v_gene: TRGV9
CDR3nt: TGTGCCTTGTGGATCTTTTATTATAAGAAACTCTTT
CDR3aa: CALWIFYYKKLF

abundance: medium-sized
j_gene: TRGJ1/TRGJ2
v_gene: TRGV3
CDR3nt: TGTGCCACCTGGGACAGTTATAAGAAACTCTTT
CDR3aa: CATWDSYKKLF

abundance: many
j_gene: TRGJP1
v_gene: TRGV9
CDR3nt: TGTGCCTTGTGGGAGGTAACTGGTTGGTTCAAGATATTT
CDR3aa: CALWEVTGWFKIF

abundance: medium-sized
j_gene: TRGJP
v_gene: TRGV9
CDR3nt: TGTGCCTTGTGGGGAGCGGAGTTGGGCAAAAAAATCAAGGTATTT
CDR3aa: CALWGAELGKKIKVF

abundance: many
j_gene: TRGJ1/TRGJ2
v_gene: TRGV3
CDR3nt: TGTGCCACCTGGGACAGGCACCTATCTACCGATAAGAAACTCTTT
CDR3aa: CATWDRHLSTDKKLF

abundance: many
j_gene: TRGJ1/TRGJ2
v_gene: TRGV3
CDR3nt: TGTGCCACCTGGGACCGAGGCCCCGGGAAACTCTTT
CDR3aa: CATWDRGPGKLF

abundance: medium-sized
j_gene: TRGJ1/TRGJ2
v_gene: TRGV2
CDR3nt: TGTGCCACCTGGGACGGGCGAGGTGCCCTCTTT
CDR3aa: CATWDGRGALF

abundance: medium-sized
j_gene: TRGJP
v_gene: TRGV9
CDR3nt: TGTGCCTTGTGGGAGGTGCTCTCGGAGTTGGGCAAAAAAATCAAGGTATTT
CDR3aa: CALWEVLSELGKKIKVF

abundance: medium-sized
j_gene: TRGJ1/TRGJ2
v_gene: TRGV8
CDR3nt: TGTGCCACCTGGGATAAGTATTATAAGAAACTCTTT
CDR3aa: CATWDKYYKKLF

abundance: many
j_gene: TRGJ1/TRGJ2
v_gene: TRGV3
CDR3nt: TGTGCCACCTGGGACAGCCCCAGGCATTATAAGAAACTCTTT
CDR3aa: CATWDSPRHYKKLF

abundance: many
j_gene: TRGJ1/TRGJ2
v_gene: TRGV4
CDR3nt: TGTGCCACCTGGGATTGGTGCGGCTATAAGAAACTCTTT
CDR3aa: CATWDWCGYKKLF

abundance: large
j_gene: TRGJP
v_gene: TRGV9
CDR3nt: TGTGCCTTGTGGGAGGTGAGGGAGTTGGGCAAAAAAATCAAGGTATTT
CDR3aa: CALWEVRELGKKIKVF

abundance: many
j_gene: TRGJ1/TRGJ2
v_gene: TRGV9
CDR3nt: TGTGCCTTGTGGGAGACCGACGCTTATTATAAGAAACTCTTT
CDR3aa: CALWETDAYYKKLF

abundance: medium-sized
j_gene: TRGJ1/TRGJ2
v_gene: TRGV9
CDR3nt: TGTGCCTTGTGGGAGGTGATGAAGAAACTCTTT
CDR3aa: CALWEVMKKLF

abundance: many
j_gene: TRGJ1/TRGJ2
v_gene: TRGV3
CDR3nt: TGTGCCACCTGGGACAGGCGGGGGAGTTATAAGAAACTCTTT
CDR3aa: CATWDRRGSYKKLF

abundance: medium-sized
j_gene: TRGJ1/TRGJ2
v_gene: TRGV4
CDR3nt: TGTGCCACCTGGGATGAATATAAGAAACTCTTT
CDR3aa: CATWDEYKKLF

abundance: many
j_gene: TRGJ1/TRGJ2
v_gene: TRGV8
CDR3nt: TGTGCCACCTGGTCTTTGTATAAGAAACTCTTT
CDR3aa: CATWSLYKKLF

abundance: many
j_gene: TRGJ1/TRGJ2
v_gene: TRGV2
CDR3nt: TGTGCCACCTTGGGGGTATATTATAAGAAACTCTTT
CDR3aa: CATLGVYYKKLF

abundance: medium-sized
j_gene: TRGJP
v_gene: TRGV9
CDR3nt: TGTGCCTTGTGGGCTCCTCAAGAGTTGGGCAAAAAAATCAAGGTATTT
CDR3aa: CALWAPQELGKKIKVF

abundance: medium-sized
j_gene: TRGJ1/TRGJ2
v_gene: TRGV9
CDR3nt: TGTGCCTTGTGGGAGGTATATAAGAAACTCTTT
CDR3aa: CALWEVYKKLF

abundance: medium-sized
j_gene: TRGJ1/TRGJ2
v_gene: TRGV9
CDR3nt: TGTGCCTCGATAGTCCCCAAGAATTATTATAAGAAACTCTTT
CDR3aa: CASIVPKNYYKKLF